Each of the 8 T cell receptor beta chains below was sequenced from the same sample in a study of T-cell reconstitution after alpha-beta-depleted transplantation in children. It was with unique molecular identifiers that the TCRbeta library was prepared. TCRdb itself ran the PCR reads through MiXCR, one entry per CDR3 protein. The sample records about 690,000 distinct CDR3 sequences, about 15% being singletons. The source was PBMCs from the stem cell graft donor, collected from the stem cell graft. The source is a human donor who donated a stem cell graft to a child with acute myeloid leukemia.

Ten or more counts support this clonotype. This rearrangement joins TRBV20-1 to TRBJ2-1; TRBD1 or TRBD2 may be the D gene (5 bases each). CDR1 and CDR2 (germline): DFQATT, SNEGSKA (reference sequence). The CDR3 has 14 residues. The V end lost 6 bases, the J end lost 8 bases, and 20 bases lay between the germline ends. The CDR3 reads CSAPSGKTGHEQFF. DNA of the CDR3: TGCAGTGCGCCCTCGGGGAAAACGGGACATGAGCAGTTCTTC.

This clonotype came up many times. This chain uses TRBV20-1 with TRBJ2-2; 8 bases line up with TRBD1. Germline V gene data show CDR1 as DFQATT and CDR2 as SNEGSKA (reference sequence). The J segment lost 6 bases and the V segment lost 6 bases, leaving 9 bases of the junction unmatched. The CDR3 is made up of 14 amino acids. CDR3: CSALHRGISGELFF. For the CDR3, the DNA is TGCAGTGCCCTCCACAGGGGGATATCCGGGGAGCTGTTTTTT.

CDR3 in amino acids: CSASRTANQPQHF. The CDR3 DNA reads TGCAGTGCTAGCCGCACAGCTAATCAGCCCCAGCATTTT. The rearrangement links TRBV20-1 to TRBJ1-5; D is ambiguous. The CDR3 spans 13 residues. Germline CDR1 reads DFQATT; CDR2 reads SNEGSKA (reference sequence). With 3 bases removed from V and 4 bases from J, the gap between germline ends came to 10 bases.

Comments on this clonotype: This may come from a read error, since a much larger clone is one base off. The J gene is TRBJ2-1, the V gene TRBV5-6; the D is unclear. CDR3 length: 17 amino acids. Germline loops: CDR1 SGHDT, CDR2 YYEEEE. CDR3: CASRLAHALGSYNQQFF. The CDR3 coding sequence is TGTGCCAGCAGGCTGGCGCACGCCTTGGGCTCCTACAATCAGCAGTTCTTC.

V usage is TRBV29-1 and J usage is TRBJ2-5; 8 nucleotides match TRBD1. Trimming cost V 7 bases and J 2 bases; bases outside gene matches: 3. This CDR3 region has 12 residues. The germline CDR1 and CDR2 sequences are SQVTM and ANQGSEA. The CDR3 loop is CSAGDRQETQYF. In DNA form, the CDR3 reads TGCAGCGCTGGGGACAGGCAAGAGACCCAGTACTTC.

In this sample, this clonotype turned up many times. V gene TRBV5-1 combines with J gene TRBJ1-1; perhaps TRBD1 as D (5 bases). V was trimmed by 6 bases and J by 4 bases, leaving 31 bases between them. Germline CDR1 and CDR2: SGHRS and YFSETQ. The CDR3 runs to 19 residues. The CDR3 protein is CASKKVGRLEEGLGTEAFF. The CDR3 coding sequence is TGCGCCAGCAAGAAGGTTGGCCGGTTAGAAGAGGGGCTCGGCACTGAAGCTTTCTTT.

This clonotype was seen repeatedly, ten times or more. The chain couples TRBV24-1 to TRBJ1-5; D is uncertain. Trimming took off 3 bases at V and 8 bases at J, with 10 bases between the two ends. The CDR3 loop spans 13 amino acids. Germline CDR1 is KGHDR and CDR2 is SFDVKD. In nucleotides, the CDR3 is TGTGCCACCAGTGATGGAGGGTGGGAGCCCCAGCATTTT. Translated: CATSDGGWEPQHF.

The rearrangement joins TRBV12-3 or TRBV12-4 to TRBJ1-4, with D hard to call. CDR3 length: 14 amino acids. V was shortened by 5 bases and J by 3 bases, with 10 bases between the two germline ends. The CDR3 DNA reads TGTGCCAGCAGTAGGGAGACGCCTAATGAAAAACTGTTTTTT. It translates to CASSRETPNEKLFF.